Sequencing of this T cell receptor beta chain was carried out in a study of blood T cell repertoires in COVID-19. Study-level information: Samples taken during acute and convalescent COVID-19 were collected in the United States, Italy and Spain.

As concerns this clone: The junction departs from germline at one end; a sequencing error may be responsible.

The CDR3 runs to 15 residues. Germline V gene lookup returns CDR1 SSHAT and CDR2 FNYEAQ (reference sequence). Method: immunoSEQ multiplex PCR; TCRdb's copy keeps in-frame clones and lacks some. The sample lists more than 85,000 clones, 70% to 90% occurring once. The sample consisted of peripheral blood. The sequence came from a woman aged 80 or older with acute or convalescent COVID-19. The chain links TRBV7-7 to TRBJ2-1; TRBD2 agrees at 10 bases. The DNA for the CDR3 is TGTGCTAGCAGCCCAGCGGGAGGGCCAGGGAATGAGCAGTTCTTC. Amino acid sequence: CASSPAGGPGNEQFF.